A selection of T cell receptor beta chains follows, all from one sample in a study of blood T cell repertoires in COVID-19. Sequenced by immunoSEQ multiplex PCR; TCRdb stores in-frame clones only, minus some. Of approximately 80,000 clones listed, approximately 90% are singletons. Sequenced sample: peripheral blood. The source of these receptors is a human donor in a cohort sampled during active COVID-19. CDR3s include the opening cysteine and the closing phenylalanine or tryptophan. The order of the fields is clone size, J gene, V gene, D gene, CDR3 DNA, CDR3 protein. D genes are given only for firm matches. Clone size is given for some rows only: seen once, a few or many times, or a class if the clone is expanded.

clone size: NA
J gene: TRBJ1-5
V gene: TRBV2
D gene: NA
CDR3 DNA: TGTGCCAGCAGCTCGACAGGACCCCCTCAGCCCCAGCATTTT
CDR3 protein: CASSSTGPPQPQHF

clone size: once
J gene: TRBJ1-2
V gene: TRBV13
D gene: NA
CDR3 DNA: TGTGCCAGCAGCCAGAGTCAGGGCTATGGCTACACCTTC
CDR3 protein: CASSQSQGYGYTF

clone size: NA
J gene: TRBJ2-7
V gene: TRBV5-1
D gene: TRBD1
CDR3 DNA: TGCGCCAGCAGCTTGGGTTTGAGGGGGCACGACGAGCAGTACTTC
CDR3 protein: CASSLGLRGHDEQYF

clone size: NA
J gene: TRBJ1-1
V gene: TRBV19
D gene: NA
CDR3 DNA: TGTGCCAGCGCACAGGGTTGGGTGAACACTGAAGCTTTCTTT
CDR3 protein: CASAQGWVNTEAFF

clone size: NA
J gene: TRBJ1-1
V gene: TRBV11-2
D gene: NA
CDR3 DNA: TGTGCCAGCAGCTTAGCTCCCCAGGTGAACACTGAAGCTTTCTTT
CDR3 protein: CASSLAPQVNTEAFF

clone size: NA
J gene: TRBJ2-3
V gene: TRBV3-1/TRBV3-2
D gene: NA
CDR3 DNA: TGTGCCAGCAGCCAAGTCGGGGGCACAGATACGCAGTATTTT
CDR3 protein: CASSQVGGTDTQYF

clone size: NA
J gene: TRBJ1-1
V gene: TRBV11-1
D gene: NA
CDR3 DNA: TGTGCCAGCAGCCGGGGACAACGTAACACTGAAGCTTTCTTT
CDR3 protein: CASSRGQRNTEAFF

clone size: NA
J gene: TRBJ2-5
V gene: TRBV9
D gene: TRBD2
CDR3 DNA: TGTGCCAGCAGCGCCTATAGCGGGGGAACTGGAGAGACCCAGTACTTC
CDR3 protein: CASSAYSGGTGETQYF

clone size: NA
J gene: TRBJ2-5
V gene: TRBV19
D gene: TRBD2
CDR3 DNA: TGTGCCAGTAGTATGGCGGGAGAGTGGGAGACCCAGTACTTC
CDR3 protein: CASSMAGEWETQYF

clone size: NA
J gene: TRBJ1-2
V gene: TRBV27
D gene: TRBD1
CDR3 DNA: TGTGCCAGCAGTTTAAACAGGGGGGATGGCTACACCTTC
CDR3 protein: CASSLNRGDGYTF

clone size: NA
J gene: TRBJ2-1
V gene: TRBV15
D gene: NA
CDR3 DNA: TGTGCCACCAGCAGAGCTAGCCCCGGAAGGCAGTTCTTC
CDR3 protein: CATSRASPGRQFF

clone size: NA
J gene: TRBJ2-1
V gene: TRBV12-3/TRBV12-4
D gene: NA
CDR3 DNA: TGTGCCAGCAGTTTTCCCGGGAATGAGCAGTTCTTC
CDR3 protein: CASSFPGNEQFF

clone size: NA
J gene: TRBJ2-3
V gene: TRBV5-1
D gene: TRBD2
CDR3 DNA: TGCGCCAGCAGCTTGGGGACCGGGGGGGATACGCAGTATTTT
CDR3 protein: CASSLGTGGDTQYF

clone size: NA
J gene: TRBJ1-1
V gene: TRBV10-3
D gene: TRBD1
CDR3 DNA: TGTGCCACGCAGGGGGATTCGAACACTGAAGCTTTCTTT
CDR3 protein: CATQGDSNTEAFF

clone size: NA
J gene: TRBJ1-4
V gene: TRBV30
D gene: NA
CDR3 DNA: TGTGCCTGGAGTGTTGGCCAGGGAGGGAATGAAAAACTGTTTTTT
CDR3 protein: CAWSVGQGGNEKLFF

clone size: NA
J gene: TRBJ2-7
V gene: TRBV5-4
D gene: TRBD2
CDR3 DNA: TGTGCCAGCAGCTCCGCAAAGGAGGGGAGGGCCCGGTACGAGCAGTACTTC
CDR3 protein: CASSSAKEGRARYEQYF

clone size: NA
J gene: TRBJ1-5
V gene: TRBV28
D gene: NA
CDR3 DNA: TGTGCCAGCAGTTTCTCCGCAGGGCCCCGTCAGCCCCAGCATTTT
CDR3 protein: CASSFSAGPRQPQHF

clone size: NA
J gene: TRBJ2-1
V gene: TRBV21-1
D gene: NA
CDR3 DNA: TGTGCCAGCAGCAAAAAGGGGGACGCGGCTAGCGGGTACAATGAGCAGTTCTTC
CDR3 protein: CASSKKGDAASGYNEQFF

clone size: NA
J gene: TRBJ1-5
V gene: TRBV19
D gene: TRBD1
CDR3 DNA: TGTGCCAGTAGTATCACAGGGGGCCGGCAGCCCCAGCATTTT
CDR3 protein: CASSITGGRQPQHF

clone size: NA
J gene: TRBJ2-2
V gene: TRBV5-1
D gene: TRBD1
CDR3 DNA: TGCGCCAGCAGCTTACACCGGGACAGGAGTACCCTTGGGGAGCTGTTTTTT
CDR3 protein: CASSLHRDRSTLGELFF

clone size: NA
J gene: TRBJ2-7
V gene: TRBV6-5
D gene: TRBD1
CDR3 DNA: TGTGCCAGCAGACCGGACAGGGGGCTGTACGAGCAGTACTTC
CDR3 protein: CASRPDRGLYEQYF